A single T cell receptor (beta chain) is shown here with its context. The antigen it recognizes is unknown. No clone much larger than this one lies a single base away; base qualities are absent. The sequencer listed for this sample is Illumina HiSeq 1500. TCRdb itself trimmed the public reads at Q25 with fastp, ran MiXCR and retained productive beta chains. One record per CDR3 amino acid sequence lists the most common genes and DNA. The table for this sample lists 150,000 or so distinct CDR3 sequences; about a fifth of them were counted only once. The ten top clones hold roughly 27% of the sample. The treatment or condition label on this specimen signifies: in vitro stimulation with specific CMV peptide epitopes to enrich CMV-specific T cells. The data were taken from a study of T cell repertoires in cytomegalovirus infection (dated 2019 in TCRdb). Broadly, across the study: Peptide stimulations targeted recently identified HLA-C-restricted CMV epitopes, whose presentation resists viral immunomodulation, together with well-studied HLA-B-restricted epitopes. Donor HLA type was relevant to the analysis, as public TCR beta signatures indicated carriage of CMV infection together with the matching HLA type.

V trim: 1 base; J trim: 0 bases; unmatched bases: 10. The CDR3, from cysteine to phenylalanine, totals 19 residues. The retained sequence is limited to the CDR3, 57 bases, with the frame set at the first base. The germline V gene encodes CDR1 MNHEY and CDR2 SVGEGT. Study-wide conclusions, independent of this receptor: In both this cohort and an independent cohort of 352 donors, the cumulative frequency of public TCR beta family members distinguished carriers of CMV infection plus the relevant HLA type. In the ex vivo response, HLA-C-restricted CMV-specific TCR beta clonotypes were dominant, and in two of eight donors the single most frequent clonotype came from this HLA-C-restricted group.

The receptor was isolated from a human donor in good health (CMV status not recorded). Some clones in this sample may be carry-over from other donors' samples. The chain is made from TRBV6-2 or TRBV6-3 and TRBJ2-1, with TRBD1 identical over 9 junction bases. Material: CD8+ T cells from cultured PBMCs, obtained from culture after CMV antigen stimulation. The encoded CDR3 is CASSYYTRTGASSYNEQFF. The sequenced DNA: TGTGCCAGCAGTTACTACACCCGGACAGGGGCAAGCTCCTACAATGAGCAGTTCTTC.